These 8 T cell receptor beta chains were sequenced from one sample in a study of beta chain features in type 1 diabetes (dated by TCRdb to between 2017 and 2018). Libraries were constructed by the immunoSEQ multiplex PCR assay. All of the isolated RNA was reverse transcribed with the High Capacity cDNA Reverse Transcription Kit, so expressed TCRB transcripts were sequenced. TCRdb limited this immuneACCESS table to in-frame rearrangements with V and J called. A share of clones is missing; checked studies link under half to unresolved V genes, and the rest is unexplained. The sample table holds hundreds of thousands of clones, of which roughly an eighth were seen once. The ten largest clonotypes hold just under 0.04% of the sample. The antigens these receptors bind are not known. The paper as a whole reports these results and caveats: Type 1 diabetes patients showed a moderate but significant shortening of TCRB CDR3 length in all four CD4+ subsets.

Material: naive CD4+ T cells from blood. The cell subset or site label on this specimen signifies: true naive CD4+ T cells. All receptors derive from a man between 18 and 35 years old with type 1 diabetes.

The chain links TRBV18 to TRBJ2-5; D unclear. Germline CDR1 is KGHSH and CDR2 is LQKENI. The V gene lost 5 bases and the J gene lost 1 base, with 8 bases spanning the gap. This CDR3 region has 13 residues. The chain's CDR3 is CASSYGTQETQYF. The CDR3 DNA reads TGTGCCAGCTCATACGGAACCCAAGAGACCCAGTACTTC.

This clone was seen only a few times. The chain combines TRBV30 with TRBJ2-7; D is uncertain. The germline CDR1 and CDR2 sequences are GTSNPN and SVGIG (reference sequence). The CDR3 runs 12 residues. With 0 bases removed from V and 2 bases from J, the gap between germline ends came to 5 bases. CDR3 sequence: CAWSVPPYEQYF. CDR3 DNA: TGTGCCTGGAGTGTACCTCCCTACGAGCAGTACTTC.

This clone was recorded a few times. The chain uses TRBV9 and TRBJ2-1; possibly TRBD2 for D (5 bases). This CDR3 spans 16 amino acids. Trimming pared 3 bases from V and 0 bases from J, leaving 13 bases between. CDR1 is SGDLS and CDR2 is YYNGEE in the germline V gene. The DNA for the CDR3 is TGTGCCAGCAGCGAAGGGATGGCGGGCTCCTACAATGAGCAGTTCTTC. Amino acid sequence: CASSEGMAGSYNEQFF. The full variable domain, in which reference TRBV9 and TRBJ2-1 provide the parts outside the CDR3, is DSGVTQTPKHLITATGQRVTLRCSPRSGDLSVYWYQQSLDQGLQFLIQYYNGEERAKGNILERFSAQQFPDLHSELNLSSLELGDSALYFCASSEGMAGSYNEQFFGPGTRLTVL.

This clone has more than one count but fewer than ten. The chain has TRBV19 and TRBJ2-7; 9 bases agree with TRBD1. With 5 bases clipped from V and 0 bases from J, the junction kept 5 bases outside the gene matches. The CDR3 totals 15 residues. The germline CDR1 and CDR2 sequences are LNHDA and SQIVND (reference sequence). The CDR3 loop reads CASSLGTGSSYEQYF. The CDR3 nucleotides read TGTGCCAGTAGTCTCGGGACAGGGAGCTCCTACGAGCAGTACTTC.

The rearrangement joins TRBV7-2 to TRBJ2-5, with D unclear. V lost 7 bases and J 2 bases, leaving 8 bases between the germline ends. This CDR3 comprises 12 residues. CDR1 is SGHTA, CDR2 FQGNSA, per germline. The CDR3 protein is CASNLNQETQYF. The CDR3 DNA reads TGTGCCAGCAACCTGAATCAAGAGACCCAGTACTTC.

The chain joins TRBV30 to TRBJ1-4; weak D call: TRBD1 (5 bases). V lost 1 base, J lost 6 bases, and 18 bases lay in between. CDR1 is GTSNPN, CDR2 SVGIG, per germline (reference sequence). The CDR3 consists of 16 residues. The CDR3 reads CAWSGAGLGTYEKLFF. Written as DNA, the CDR3 is TGTGCCTGGAGTGGGGCGGGGTTGGGGACCTATGAAAAACTGTTTTTT.

The chain couples TRBV30 to TRBJ1-4, with 8 nucleotides matching TRBD1. The V gene's germline CDR1 is GTSNPN and CDR2 SVGIG (reference sequence). This CDR3 is 16 amino acids long. V lost 2 bases and J lost 1; bases outside the gene matches: 6. CDR3 sequence reads: CAWSRHTGGTNEKLFF. The CDR3 DNA follows: TGTGCCTGGAGTCGACATACAGGGGGAACTAATGAAAAACTGTTTTTT.

The chain joins TRBV5-1 to TRBJ2-1; D may be TRBD2 (5 bases). The CDR3 runs 16 residues. Germline assignment: CDR1 SGHRS and CDR2 YFSETQ. The V end was cut by 0 bases, the J end by 0 bases, with 10 bases between. The chain's CDR3 is CASSLAPGSSYNEQFF. The CDR3 DNA follows: TGCGCCAGCAGCTTGGCCCCGGGGAGCTCCTACAATGAGCAGTTCTTC.